The 23 T cell receptor beta chains presented below share a single source sample, sequenced in a study of molecular identifiers for immune sequencing clone quantification. TCRdb ran MiXCR on the PCR reads and lists one entry per CDR3 protein. The repertoire holds roughly 71,000 distinct CDR3 sequences, around 20% seen once, with about 1.6% in the top ten. The sample taken for sequencing was naive CD8+ T cells from blood, with Jurkat cell RNA spiked in. The subset here: FACS-sorted CD8+CD4-CCR7+CD45RA+ naive T cells. The origin of the receptors is a human donor in good health. Some libraries in this study had Jurkat cell RNA spiked in.

This clonotype was seen at least ten times. The junction departs from germline at one end; a sequencing error may be responsible. The V call is TRBV7-7, the J call TRBJ2-3, with TRBD2 matching 14 bases. Germline values: CDR1 SSHAT, CDR2 FNYEAQ (reference sequence). This CDR3 region has 18 residues. In DNA form, the CDR3 reads TGTGCTAGCAGCCTAGGGACTAGCGGGAGAATCTCAGGAGATACGCAGTATTTT. It codes for CASSLGTSGRISGDTQYF.

This clonotype showed up just a few times. The chain has TRBV20-1 and TRBJ2-7, with D perhaps matching TRBD1 (6 bases). CDR1 is DFQATT, CDR2 SNEGSKA, per germline (reference sequence). Between the trimmed V and J ends, which lost 6 bases and 0 bases, there was a span of 15 bases. CDR3 length equals 14 residues. The CDR3 region has the DNA TGCAGTGCCCTGGACAGCCTTAACTCCTACGAGCAGTACTTC. Translating it yields CSALDSLNSYEQYF.

The sample holds many counts of this clonotype. V is TRBV30 and J is TRBJ2-1, with 10 bases aligning to TRBD2. The germline V gene has CDR1 GTSNPN and CDR2 SVGIG (reference sequence). Trimming took 6 bases from V and 9 from J; bases not matched to a gene: 8. The CDR3 spans 13 residues. CDR3 in DNA: TGTGCCTGCTCACTAGCGGGAACGGGTGAGCAGTTCTTC. It yields the protein CACSLAGTGEQFF.

This clonotype was counted many times. CDR3: CASSPDRTIENTDTQYF. Written as DNA, the CDR3 is TGTGCCAGCAGCCCCGATAGAACCATCGAAAACACAGATACGCAGTATTTT. The chain is built from TRBV5-4 and TRBJ2-3; no definite D call. This CDR3 is 17 amino acids long. The ends were cut back, 4 bases at V and 2 bases at J, with 20 bases in the middle. CDR1 and CDR2 (germline): SGHNT, YYREEE (reference sequence).

This clonotype was observed at least ten times. CDR3 nucleotides: TGCGCCAGCAGCCCGGGACAGGGCCAGCCCCAGCATTTT. Its translation is CASSPGQGQPQHF. The V call is TRBV5-1, the J call TRBJ1-5; TRBD1 aligns across 9 bases. After removal of 4 bases from V and 7 bases from J, the junction contained 3 bases not matched to a gene. Germline loops: CDR1 SGHRS, CDR2 YFSETQ. CDR3 size: 13 residues. The whole variable domain, filled in from reference TRBV5-1 and TRBJ1-5, reads KAGVTQTPRYLIKTRGQQVTLSCSPISGHRSVSWYQQTPGQGLQFLFEYFSETQRNKGNFPGRFSGRQFSNSRSEMNVSTLELGDSALYLCASSPGQGQPQHFGDGTRLSIL.

This clonotype was seen ten or more times. This chain links TRBV7-9 with TRBJ1-2; D is ambiguous. Germline V CDR1 and CDR2: SEHNR, FQNEAQ (reference sequence). CDR3 size: 17 residues. V lost 8 bases, J lost 4 bases, and 26 bases lay in between. Here the CDR3 reads CASANPSIGIPIYGYTF. CDR3 DNA sequence: TGTGCCAGCGCAAATCCCAGCATCGGAATACCCATCTATGGCTACACCTTC.

This clonotype was counted at least ten times. This rearrangement joins TRBV27 to TRBJ2-2; the D is unclear. Trimming removed 4 bases at V and 1 base at J, with 7 bases between. The CDR3 sequence is 14 residues long. Per germline, CDR1 MNHEY and CDR2 SMNVEV (reference sequence). CDR3 in DNA: TGTGCCAGCAGTTCTGGTCTGAACACCGGGGAGCTGTTTTTT. Its protein product is CASSSGLNTGELFF.

On this clonotype itself: A read error may be the cause here, since a much bigger clone is one base away. The rearrangement uses TRBV27 and TRBJ2-6, with D maybe TRBD1 (6 bases). The CDR3 is 18 residues long. Germline loops: CDR1 MNHEY, CDR2 SMNVEV (reference sequence). The CDR3 nucleotides are TGTGCCAGCAGTTTACATAGTGACAGGCCCTCTGGGGCCAACGTCCTGGCTTTC. It codes for CASSLHSDRPSGANVLAF.

This clonotype was picked up many times. This chain uses TRBV28 with TRBJ2-7; D unclear. V shed 5 bases and J shed 4 bases, with 21 bases lying between them. Germline CDR1 is MDHEN and CDR2 is SYDVKM. This CDR3 spans 16 amino acids. The CDR3: CASSHLTVLLSYEQYF. The CDR3 bases are TGTGCCAGCAGTCACCTCACCGTTCTTCTATCGTACGAGCAGTACTTC.

The rearrangement links TRBV7-9 to TRBJ2-7, with D possibly TRBD2 on 6 matching bases. The CDR3 runs to 15 residues. Looked up from germline, CDR1 is SEHNR and CDR2 is FQNEAQ (reference sequence). V was cut by 8 bases and J by 6 bases, with 23 bases left in between. CDR3 region: CASSPRASETIEQYF. The CDR3 region has the DNA TGTGCCAGCTCCCCCAGGGCTAGCGAAACCATCGAGCAGTACTTC.

This clonotype was seen repeatedly, ten times or more. The chain has TRBV6-5 and TRBJ2-2, with TRBD2 matching over 7 bases. This CDR3 region has 16 residues. The V and J ends lost 2 bases and 2 bases, in that order; junction bases with no gene match: 5. The germline gives CDR1 MNHEY, CDR2 SVGAGI. Here the CDR3 DNA reads TGTGCCAGCAGTTACCGGGCGGGAGATAACACCGGGGAGCTGTTTTTT. The encoded protein is CASSYRAGDNTGELFF.

This clonotype has only a few counts. This rearrangement joins TRBV2 to TRBJ2-7; D gene uncertain. CDR3 length: 14 residues. Germline CDR1 SNHLY, CDR2 FYNNEI. Trimming cost V 5 bases and J 1 base, with 12 bases left between them. Here the CDR3 reads CASSITKASYEQYF. The CDR3 DNA follows: TGTGCCAGCAGTATTACCAAGGCTTCCTACGAGCAGTACTTC.

This clonotype came up a few times. This may be a read error: a much more frequent sequence differs by one nucleotide. The CDR3 DNA reads TGTGCCAGCCCGTCAGGCCCCCGGGGCTACGAGCAGTACTTC. Protein product: CASPSGPRGYEQYF. J is TRBJ2-7 and V is TRBV7-2; perhaps TRBD2 as D (5 bases). Trimming pared 8 bases from V and 3 bases from J, leaving 17 bases between. Germline V gene data show CDR1 as SGHTA and CDR2 as FQGNSA. The CDR3 contains 14 residues.

Notes on this clonotype: A read error may be the cause here, since a much bigger clone is one base away. The chain joins TRBV29-1 to TRBJ1-2; possible D gene TRBD1, 5 bases. The CDR3 is made up of 15 amino acids. Trimming cost V 2 bases and J 2 bases, with 15 bases left between them. Germline-derived CDR1 and CDR2 are SQVTM and ANQGSEA. Written as DNA, the CDR3 is TGCAGCGTTGAAAACCCGGACACAAGCAACTATGGCTACACCTTC. It specifies CSVENPDTSNYGYTF.

This clonotype showed up just a few times. This rearrangement joins TRBV27 to TRBJ1-1, with a tentative D call TRBD1 (6 bases). Germline V CDR1 and CDR2: MNHEY, SMNVEV (reference sequence). With 5 bases removed from V and 8 bases from J, the gap between germline ends came to 24 bases. This CDR3 is built from 16 residues. The CDR3 DNA follows: TGTGCCAGCAGTCCTAAGGGGGGGTTCGTCAGCACCGAAGCTTTCTTT. Translation: CASSPKGGFVSTEAFF.

With respect to this clonotype: One end of the junction fails to match germline, which may point to a read error. This chain connects TRBV7-9 to TRBJ2-5, with TRBD1 identical over 8 bases. The germline CDR1 and CDR2 sequences are SEHNR and FQNEAQ (reference sequence). The CDR3 is 13 residues long. Here the CDR3 reads CATRTGSQKTQYF. The CDR3 nucleotides read TGTGCCACCCGGACAGGGAGCCAAAAGACCCAGTACTTC.

This clonotype was recorded at least ten times. V is TRBV20-1 and J is TRBJ1-1; 8 positions agree with TRBD1. J was trimmed by 2 bases and V by 5 bases; bases with no gene match: 13. The germline CDR1 and CDR2 sequences are DFQATT and SNEGSKA (reference sequence). The CDR3 has 16 residues. The CDR3 nucleotides read TGCAGTGCTGGTCTAGAGACAGGGGATCGTAACACTGAAGCTTTCTTT. Translating gives CSAGLETGDRNTEAFF.

A few counts support this clonotype. Its ends do not fully match the called genes, so a read error is possible. The J gene is TRBJ2-7, the V gene TRBV6-5; 11 nucleotides line up with TRBD1. The CDR3 is 14 residues long. Germline V lookup: CDR1 MNHEY, CDR2 SVGAGI. The CDR3 sequence: CASSYGQGAYEQCF. Written as DNA, the CDR3 is TGTGCCAGCAGTTACGGACAGGGGGCTTACGAGCAGTGCTTC.

This clonotype was picked up many times. The V and J genes are TRBV4-1 and TRBJ1-6; D is undetermined. CDR1 is MGHRA and CDR2 is YSYEKL in the germline V gene. The CDR3 is made up of 14 amino acids. V lost 4 bases and J lost 10, with 14 bases in between. The CDR3 sequence: CASSRDALGSPLHF. In DNA form, the CDR3 reads TGCGCCAGCAGCCGCGACGCCCTCGGCTCACCCCTCCACTTT.

This clonotype was seen a handful of times. The J gene is TRBJ2-1, the V gene TRBV4-1, with a possible D match to TRBD2 (5 bases). The germline V gene has CDR1 MGHRA and CDR2 YSYEKL. V lost 5 bases, J lost 6 bases, and 17 bases lay in between. CDR3 length: 15 amino acids. The DNA of the CDR3 is TGCGCCAGCAGCTTCCGGGATTCCACCCTCAATGAGCAGTTCTTC. It is translated as CASSFRDSTLNEQFF.

This clonotype came up many times. The rearrangement joins TRBV4-1 to TRBJ2-5, with 7 bases identical to TRBD1. Unmatched junction bases numbered 13, after V lost 2 bases and J lost 1 base. CDR3 length: 18 residues. Germline V gene data show CDR1 as MGHRA and CDR2 as YSYEKL. In DNA, the CDR3 is TGCGCCAGCAGCCAAAGAAGAAGTACAGGGGTTTTCCAAGAGACCCAGTACTTC. This sequence encodes CASSQRRSTGVFQETQYF.

As for this clonotype: This could be a read error, since a much larger clone is one nucleotide away. The chain combines TRBV12-3 or TRBV12-4 with TRBJ1-1; TRBD1 agrees at 7 bases. The CDR3 runs 12 residues. The CDR3 region has the DNA TGTGCCGGCAGTCCCTCGGGACAGGAAGCTTTCTTT. Translation: CAGSPSGQEAFF.

This clonotype came up many times. The genes are TRBV20-1 and TRBJ1-4; D is uncertain. The CDR3 extends over 14 amino acids. Germline lookup yields CDR1 DFQATT and CDR2 SNEGSKA (reference sequence). V lost 6 bases, J lost 0 bases, and 11 bases lay in between. In DNA, the CDR3 is TGCAGTGCCTGGGTTACGGCAACTAATGAAAAACTGTTTTTT. This gives the protein CSAWVTATNEKLFF.